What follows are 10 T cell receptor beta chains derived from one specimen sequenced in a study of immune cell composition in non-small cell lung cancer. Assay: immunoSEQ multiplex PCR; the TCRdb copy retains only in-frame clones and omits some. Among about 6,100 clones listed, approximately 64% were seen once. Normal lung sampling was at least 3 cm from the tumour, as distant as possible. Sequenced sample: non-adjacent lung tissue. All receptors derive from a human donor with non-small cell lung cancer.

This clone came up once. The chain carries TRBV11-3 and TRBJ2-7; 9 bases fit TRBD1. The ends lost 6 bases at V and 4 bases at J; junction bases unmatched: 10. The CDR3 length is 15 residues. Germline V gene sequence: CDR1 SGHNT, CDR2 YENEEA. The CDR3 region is CASSPAGTGLYEQYF. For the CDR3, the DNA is TGTGCCAGCAGTCCTGCCGGGACAGGGCTGTACGAGCAGTACTTC.

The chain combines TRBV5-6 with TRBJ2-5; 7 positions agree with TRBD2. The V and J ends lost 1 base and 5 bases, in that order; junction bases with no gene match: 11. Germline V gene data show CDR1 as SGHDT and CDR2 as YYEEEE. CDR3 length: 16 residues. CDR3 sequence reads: CASSLLGSGGRETQYF. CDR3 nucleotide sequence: TGTGCCAGCAGCTTGTTGGGGTCGGGGGGAAGGGAGACCCAGTACTTC.

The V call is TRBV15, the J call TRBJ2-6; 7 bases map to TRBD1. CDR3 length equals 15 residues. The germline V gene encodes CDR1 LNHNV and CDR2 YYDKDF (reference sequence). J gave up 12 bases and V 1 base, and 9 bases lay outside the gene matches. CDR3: CATSRGGKDRSVLTF. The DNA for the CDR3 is TGTGCCACCAGCAGAGGGGGGAAGGACAGGAGCGTCCTGACTTTC.

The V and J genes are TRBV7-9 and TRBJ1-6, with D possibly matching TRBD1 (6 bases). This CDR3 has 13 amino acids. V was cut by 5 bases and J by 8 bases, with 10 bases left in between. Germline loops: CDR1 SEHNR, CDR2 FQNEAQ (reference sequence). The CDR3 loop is CASSGDNYSPLHF. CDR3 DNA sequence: TGTGCCAGCAGCGGGGACAACTATTCACCCCTCCACTTT.

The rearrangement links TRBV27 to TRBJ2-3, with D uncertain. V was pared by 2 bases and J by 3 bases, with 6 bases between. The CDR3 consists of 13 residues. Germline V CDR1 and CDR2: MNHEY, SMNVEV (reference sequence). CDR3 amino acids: CASSLPRTDTQYF. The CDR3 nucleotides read TGTGCCAGCAGTTTACCTAGAACAGATACGCAGTATTTT.

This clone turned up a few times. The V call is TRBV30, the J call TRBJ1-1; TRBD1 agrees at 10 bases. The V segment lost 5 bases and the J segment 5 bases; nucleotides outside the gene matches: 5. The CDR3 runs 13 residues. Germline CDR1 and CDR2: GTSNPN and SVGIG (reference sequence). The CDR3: CAWGDRGWTEAFF. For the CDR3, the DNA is TGTGCCTGGGGGGACAGGGGTTGGACTGAAGCTTTCTTT.

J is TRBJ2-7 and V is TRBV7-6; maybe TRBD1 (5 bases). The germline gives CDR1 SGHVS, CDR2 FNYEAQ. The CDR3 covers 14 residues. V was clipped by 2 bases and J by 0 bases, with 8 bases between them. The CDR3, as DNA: TGTGCCAGCAGCTTATTGACAGACTCCTACGAGCAGTACTTC. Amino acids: CASSLLTDSYEQYF.

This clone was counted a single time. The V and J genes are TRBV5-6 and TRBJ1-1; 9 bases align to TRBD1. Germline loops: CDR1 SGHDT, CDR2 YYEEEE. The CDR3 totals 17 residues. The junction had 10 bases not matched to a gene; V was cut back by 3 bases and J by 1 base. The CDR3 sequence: CASSSLKQGARNTEAFF. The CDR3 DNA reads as TGTGCCAGCAGCTCCTTAAAACAGGGGGCGCGGAACACTGAAGCTTTCTTT.

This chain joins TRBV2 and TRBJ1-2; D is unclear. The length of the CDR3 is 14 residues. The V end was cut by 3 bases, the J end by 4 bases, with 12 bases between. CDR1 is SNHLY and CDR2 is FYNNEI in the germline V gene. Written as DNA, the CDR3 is TGTGCCAGCAGTGAGGGAGGGCCTGGCTATGGCTACACCTTC. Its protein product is CASSEGGPGYGYTF.

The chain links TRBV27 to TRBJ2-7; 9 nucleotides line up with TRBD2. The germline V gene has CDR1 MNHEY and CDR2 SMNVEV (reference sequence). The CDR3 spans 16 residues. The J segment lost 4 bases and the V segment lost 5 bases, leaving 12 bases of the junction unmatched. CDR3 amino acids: CASSPGGMSGGYEQYF. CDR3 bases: TGTGCCAGCAGTCCCGGGGGGATGAGCGGGGGGTACGAGCAGTACTTC.